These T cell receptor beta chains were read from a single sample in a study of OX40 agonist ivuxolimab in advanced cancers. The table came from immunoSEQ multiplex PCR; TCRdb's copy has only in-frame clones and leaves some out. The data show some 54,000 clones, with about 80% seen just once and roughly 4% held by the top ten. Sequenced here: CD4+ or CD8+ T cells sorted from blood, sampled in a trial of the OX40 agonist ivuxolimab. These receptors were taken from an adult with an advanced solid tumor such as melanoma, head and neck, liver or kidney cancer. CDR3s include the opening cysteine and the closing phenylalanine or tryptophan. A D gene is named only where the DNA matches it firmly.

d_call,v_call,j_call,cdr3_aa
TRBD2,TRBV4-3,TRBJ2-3,CASSQDDASGLRTDTQYF
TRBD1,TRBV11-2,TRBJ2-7,CASSLAWGGQGLGEQYF
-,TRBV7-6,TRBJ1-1,CASSSGLSNTEAFF
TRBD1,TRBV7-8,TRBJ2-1,CASSLVGQRANNEQFF
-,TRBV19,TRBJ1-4,CASSIGGKKLFF
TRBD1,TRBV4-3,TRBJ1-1,CASSQHPTGGNGEAFF
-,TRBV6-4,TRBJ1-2,CASSDGGKGDGYTF
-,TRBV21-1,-,CASKNRGWGREDYEQYF
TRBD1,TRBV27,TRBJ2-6,CASSFRTGSSGANVLTF
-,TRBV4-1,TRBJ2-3,CASSSLVGGSDTQYF
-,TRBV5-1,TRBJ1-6,CASSLSGPEGSPLHF
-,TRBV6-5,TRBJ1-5,CASSYRHSQPQHF
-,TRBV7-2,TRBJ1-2,CASSPAVGNYGYTF
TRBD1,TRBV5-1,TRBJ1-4,CASRGTGSEKLFF
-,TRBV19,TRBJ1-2,CASSIFSTGNYGYTF
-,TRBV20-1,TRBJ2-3,CSAESPDTQYF
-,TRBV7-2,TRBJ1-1,CASSPLSVRGTEAFF
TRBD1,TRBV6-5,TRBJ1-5,CASRETGGLQPQHF
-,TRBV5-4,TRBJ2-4,CASSLEGPKNIQYF
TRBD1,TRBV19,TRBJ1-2,CASRGQGTTNYGYTF
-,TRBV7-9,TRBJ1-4,CASGGVGSTNEKLFF
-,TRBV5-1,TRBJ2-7,CASSLAFGGNSYEQYF
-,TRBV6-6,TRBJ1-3,CASSYSGNGNTIYF
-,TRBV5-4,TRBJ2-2,CASSLDGGSGELFF
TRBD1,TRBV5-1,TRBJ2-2,CASSFTGGTGELFF
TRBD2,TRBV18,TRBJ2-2,CASSPTKGLASNTGELFF
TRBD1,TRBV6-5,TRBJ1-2,CASSRGQGARGYTF
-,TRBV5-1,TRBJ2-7,CASSFHLGQYTPEQYF
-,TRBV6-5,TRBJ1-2,CASSYRRGRDYGYTF
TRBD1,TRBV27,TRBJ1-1,CASSFGTAGEAFF
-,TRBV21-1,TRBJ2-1,CASSKARNPPFF
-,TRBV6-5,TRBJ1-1,CASSGDIEAFF
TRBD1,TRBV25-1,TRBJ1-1,CASSSGQLNTEAFF
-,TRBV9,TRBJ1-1,CASSPLGTGTEAFF
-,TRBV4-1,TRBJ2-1,CASSGRSSYNEQFF
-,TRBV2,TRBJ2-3,CASSVGRSDTQYF
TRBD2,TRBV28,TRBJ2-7,CASNRRGLAYEQYF
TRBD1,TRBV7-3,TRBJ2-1,CARQSTGGYEQFF
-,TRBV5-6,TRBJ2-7,CASSLGSYYEQYF
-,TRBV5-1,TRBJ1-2,CASSEDNPNYGYTF
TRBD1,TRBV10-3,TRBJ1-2,CAIGDRGGYGYTF